This record concerns one T cell receptor beta chain sequence. What it binds is unknown. Tagging with unique molecular identifiers was a feature of the TCR beta cDNA libraries. T cells numbering about 0.85 to 10 million yielded 450,000 to 500,000 cDNA molecules. From the PCR reads, TCRdb called clonotypes with MiXCR, one entry per CDR3 protein. This sample has 350,000 to 500,000 distinct CDR3 sequences, with 30% to 45% found just once. This sample was included in a study of post-analysis software for immune sequencing data. The CDR3 contains 14 residues. Deletions cut 6 bases from V and 0 bases from J, with 13 bases between. Germline values: CDR1 DFQATT, CDR2 SNEGSKA (reference sequence). General study results and limits: Controls showed significantly higher normalized Chao1 diversity than did multiple sclerosis patients. TRBV5-6, TRBV5-1 and TRBV20-1 were among five TRBV segments more frequent in patients than controls. Same-batch preparations were strongly co-clustered by F measure.

This clonotype originated in a girl aged 2 to 9 with multiple sclerosis. The chain links TRBV20-1 to TRBJ2-3, with D possibly matching TRBD1 (7 bases). Sequencing was done on a sample of blood. The CDR3 loop is CSAEGQLSTDTQYF. DNA for the CDR3: TGCAGTGCGGAGGGACAGCTAAGCACAGATACGCAGTATTTT.